This TCR beta chain was profiled in a study of blood T cell repertoires in COVID-19. In the study overall: Italy, Spain and the United States were the sources of the convalescent and acute COVID-19 samples.

The age range of participants was about 18 to 100 years, with residence in fewer than 25 US areas. Assignments of participants to cohorts depended upon their own reported clinical history. How the authors handled the data: The authors estimated nucleated cell counts from reference gene primer amplification. Sequencing used immunoSEQ multiplex PCR; TCRdb keeps in-frame clones, though not all of them. That table is the source of V, J and clone size, and D and trimming were worked out from the DNA. In the table there are around 290,000 clones, 86% of which are singletons. This CDR3 region has 15 residues. Germline V gives CDR1 LNHNV, CDR2 YYDKDF (reference sequence). Trimming shortened V by 1 base and J by 1 base, and 10 bases separated the two germline ends.

V is TRBV15 and J is TRBJ1-2; weak D call: TRBD1 (5 bases). The sequencing input was PBMCs or T cells enriched from blood (not recorded which). This receptor was identified in a woman aged 18-29 years who had recovered from COVID-19. CDR3 nucleotide sequence: TGTGCCACCAGCAGAGTAAGACAGTTTAACTATGGCTACACCTTC. Amino acids: CATSRVRQFNYGYTF.